Below, 12 T cell receptor beta chains from the same sample are listed, as sequenced in a study of blood T cell repertoires in COVID-19. Profiled with immunoSEQ multiplex PCR; TCRdb holds only in-frame clones, not every one. The data show just over 70,000 clones, around 79% seen once. The sample taken for sequencing was peripheral blood. These receptors all stem from a woman between 70 and 85 years old with acute or convalescent COVID-19.

The rearrangement joins TRBV6-2 or TRBV6-3 to TRBJ2-1, with D perhaps matching TRBD2 (6 bases). V lost 2 bases to trimming and J lost 4 bases, with 12 bases between them. This CDR3 contains 15 residues. From germline, CDR1 is MNHEY and CDR2 SVGEGT. The CDR3 region is CASSYTGELYNEQFF. The DNA for the CDR3 is TGTGCCAGCAGTTACACGGGGGAGTTATACAATGAGCAGTTCTTC.

The V call is TRBV11-1, the J call TRBJ1-1; D is perhaps TRBD1 (6 bases). This CDR3 has 16 residues. The germline gives CDR1 SGHAT, CDR2 FQDESV (reference sequence). Trimming left V 8 bases short and J 4 bases short, with 23 bases between. The CDR3 nucleotides are TGTGCCAGCCTTGGGGACACCCGTGGGGGGGGCACTGAAGCTTTCTTT. This sequence encodes CASLGDTRGGGTEAFF.

This clone was recorded a few times. This chain joins TRBV27 and TRBJ1-1; 8 positions match TRBD1. CDR3 length: 14 residues. The germline V gene encodes CDR1 MNHEY and CDR2 SMNVEV (reference sequence). V gave up 6 bases and J gave up 0 bases; unmatched junction bases: 3. CDR3 nucleotides: TGTGCCAGCAGGGACAGGGTTGTGAACACTGAAGCTTTCTTT. It is translated as CASRDRVVNTEAFF.

The gene calls are TRBV2 and TRBJ1-3; D uncertain. CDR1 is SNHLY, CDR2 FYNNEI, per germline. The CDR3 covers 14 residues. V gave up 1 base and J gave up 9 bases, with 13 bases separating them. The CDR3 reads CASSEGVRAGTIYF. The CDR3 nucleotides are TGTGCCAGCAGTGAAGGGGTGCGGGCAGGCACCATATATTTT. Supplemented by reference TRBV2 and TRBJ1-3, the full variable domain reads EPEVTQTPSHQVTQMGQEVILRCVPISNHLYFYWYRQILGQKVEFLVSFYNNEISEKSEIFDDQFSVERPDGSNFTLKIRSTKLEDSAMYFCASSEGVRAGTIYFGEGSWLTVV.

The V and J genes are TRBV19 and TRBJ1-2, with a possible D match to TRBD1 (5 bases). The CDR3 runs to 15 residues. The V end lost 8 bases, the J end lost 2 bases, and 18 bases lay between the germline ends. CDR1 is LNHDA and CDR2 is SQIVND in the germline V gene (reference sequence). The DNA of the CDR3 is TGTGCCAGTTCAAGGGAAGTGACAGCAAACTATGGCTACACCTTC. It is translated as CASSREVTANYGYTF.

The chain carries TRBV2 and TRBJ2-1; the match to TRBD2 covers 10 bases. Trimming took 5 bases from V and 9 from J; bases not matched to a gene: 10. Germline CDR1 and CDR2: SNHLY and FYNNEI. CDR3 length: 15 residues. The CDR3 DNA reads as TGTGCCAGCAGTCTCGACGCTAGCGGGGGTGGTGAGCAGTTCTTC. It is translated as CASSLDASGGGEQFF.

V usage is TRBV27 and J usage is TRBJ1-3; D is perhaps TRBD1 (5 bases). Germline V lookup: CDR1 MNHEY, CDR2 SMNVEV (reference sequence). V shed 2 bases and J shed 2 bases, with 19 bases lying between them. CDR3 length: 18 residues. This chain's CDR3 is CASSLMPPRGEAGNTIYF. CDR3 bases: TGTGCCAGCAGTTTAATGCCCCCTCGAGGGGAGGCTGGAAACACCATATATTTT.

The chain recombines TRBV5-6 with TRBJ1-6, with TRBD1 as a possible D gene (6 bases). V lost 0 bases and J 14 bases, leaving 15 bases between the germline ends. Looked up from germline, CDR1 is SGHDT and CDR2 is YYEEEE. The CDR3 contains 14 residues. The CDR3 bases are TGTGCCAGCAGCTTGGGGGGAAGGGGGACCACCCTCCACTTT. It is translated as CASSLGGRGTTLHF.

The sample holds a few counts of this clone. The V and J genes are TRBV4-3 and TRBJ1-6; D remains ambiguous. The CDR3 length is 16 residues. Trimming shortened V by 1 base and J by 10 bases, and 17 bases separated the two germline ends. CDR1 and CDR2 (germline): LGHNA, YSLEER. The CDR3 reads CASSQGRSGLYSPLHF. The CDR3 coding sequence is TGCGCCAGCAGCCAAGGTCGTTCGGGGTTGTACTCACCCCTCCACTTT.

The CDR3 here is CASNSDRNYGYTF. The CDR3 DNA sequence: TGTGCCAGCAACTCCGACAGAAACTATGGCTACACCTTC. The V and J genes are TRBV11-2 and TRBJ1-2; TRBD1 is a possible D gene (5 bases). Germline CDR1 is SGHAT and CDR2 is FQNNGV. V dropped 7 bases and J dropped 2 bases, with 11 bases sitting between them. The CDR3 is made up of 13 amino acids.

This chain links TRBV19 with TRBJ2-3; 7 nucleotides agree with TRBD2. V shed 2 bases and J 6 bases; nucleotides not matched to a gene: 8. The CDR3 length is 15 residues. CDR1 and CDR2 (germline): LNHDA, SQIVND (reference sequence). CDR3 in amino acids: CASSIKAGRLDTQYF. In DNA form, the CDR3 reads TGTGCCAGTAGTATAAAAGCGGGGCGACTTGATACGCAGTATTTT.

This sequence joins TRBV29-1 and TRBJ2-5; 9 bases align to TRBD2. V trimming: 5 bases; J trimming: 4 bases; junction bases outside the gene matches: 8. The CDR3 runs to 14 residues. The V gene's germline CDR1 is SQVTM and CDR2 ANQGSEA. The CDR3 DNA reads as TGCAGCGTTTCGGACAGCGGGAGGATAGAGACCCAGTACTTC. Amino acids: CSVSDSGRIETQYF.